Here is one T cell receptor beta chain with its context. The antigen is not known. There are 16 residues in the CDR3. V shed 6 bases, J shed 5 bases, and the junction held 9 bases outside the gene matches. Germline V gene lookup returns CDR1 KGHDR and CDR2 SFDVKD. This sample was included in a study of T cells in Graves' hyperthyroidism and ophthalmopathy. TCR beta CDR3 sequences were amplified from RNA transcripts. Carried out on the TCR CDR3, a first-round RT-PCR used the HTBI primer set. MiXCR, applied by TCRdb to the multiplex PCR reads, yields one record per CDR3 protein. Among hundreds of thousands of distinct CDR3 sequences listed, roughly 14% were seen once. Study conclusions and caveats: Blood shared most expanded thyroid clonotypes above 0.001.

It was uncontrolled infection, other autoimmune disease, pregnancy or lactation that excluded patients. The receptor was isolated from a man aged 18 to 29 with Graves' ophthalmopathy. Sequenced input: blood. The chain carries TRBV24-1 and TRBJ2-1, with 10 bases that match TRBD2. CDR3 nucleotides: TGTGCCACCAGTCATATCCTAGCGGGAGAACACAATGAGCAGTTCTTC. Translated: CATSHILAGEHNEQFF.